This T cell receptor beta chain was profiled in a study of blood T cells in healthy people across ages (dated by TCRdb to about 2015). For the study in its entirety: In model experiments, roughly one uniquely barcoded TCR beta cDNA molecule per two T cells was captured by template switching. Age-related changes in TCR beta repertoire diversity were measured in the study by deep sequencing normalized with unique cDNA molecular identifiers. The donors were split into four age groups: young (average about 15 years), middle-aged (roughly 40), aged (about 62) and long-lived (roughly 86). To avoid experimental bias, donors of different ages were distributed randomly across sequencing lanes. The study analyzed two additional independent replicas of 1 million unique cDNA reads from the same blood draw for two donors, one aged 18 to 29 and one aged 80 or older.

The research as a whole found: As age increased, observed TCR beta diversity per million T cells dropped in a roughly linear way, and a significant reduction was already evident by age about 40. Because donor CMV infection status was unknown, age-related changes in expanded clonotypes were potentially confounded. Because profiling used bulk unsorted PBMCs, naive and antigen-experienced compartments could not be compared conclusively. Estimates of total diversity based on one million sequenced T cells were considered lower bounds and underestimates. There was a strong correlation between observed TCR beta diversity and the percentage of naive T cells measured by flow cytometry. The long-lived group showed more naive CD4+ T cells, fewer expanded clones and increased TCR diversity than the aged group, suggesting age selection.

Libraries came from 5' RACE. Instrument on record: Illumina HiSeq 2500. The second PCR ran for about 6 to 12 cycles and used a J-beta primer mix along with a sample-barcoded 5' primer. A unique molecular identifier was introduced onto each TCR beta cDNA molecule by a template-switch 5' adaptor carrying 12 random nucleotides. Each sample yielded at least 2.5 million CDR3-containing paired-end reads. All of the RNA was converted into first-strand cDNA using the Mint cDNA synthesis kit, with a TRBC-specific oligonucleotide serving as the primer. After uracil-DNA glycosylase treatment, a first 18-cycle PCR used universal primers M1SS and BC2_uni_R on all cDNA. Regarding the original processing steps: Normalization of each sample was performed by random selection of 1 million high-quality reads, each carrying a distinct molecular identifier. Instead of being binned into consensus sequences, reads that shared molecular identifiers were thrown out. CDR3 identification, clonotype clustering and error correction used MiTCR with a Q25 quality threshold and the strictest error-elimination algorithm. A nonparametric unseen species model with Euler transformation was used to estimate lower-bound total TCR beta diversity. The public sequencing data were trimmed at Q25 with fastp and processed into clonotypes with MiXCR by TCRdb, which kept only in-frame beta chains. Entries that share a CDR3 protein sequence are merged under the most common genes and DNA. TCRdb, not the original authors, processed these V and J calls. Counted in this sample were 700,000 to 1,000,000 distinct CDR3 sequences; under 45% of them appeared once. About a fifth of the sample is held by the ten biggest clonotypes.

Systemically healthy Caucasian individuals from Russia, around 39 in total and aged about 6 to 100 years, were included as donors. About 10 milliliters of peripheral blood were collected from each donor into EDTA-treated Vacutainer tubes. Ficoll-Paque density-gradient centrifugation was used to isolate PBMCs, with at least 6.5 million per sample. Trizol reagent was used to extract total RNA from PBMCs, with at least 6 micrograms per sample. The percentages of naive CD45RAhigh/CD27high T cells were determined by flow cytometry on a PBMC aliquot from every donor. As for this clonotype: No antigen is known for it. No base-level quality is on record; no much larger clone is a single base apart.

This TCR was sampled from a man in his sixties in good health. The material sequenced was blood.

The nucleotide sequence reads as follows: TGTGCCAGCAGCTTAAGAGGGGGATTCTCCTACGAGCAGTACTTC. Its protein reads: CASSLRGGFSYEQYF. The rearranged segments are TRBV11-2 and TRBJ2-5; TRBD1 is possibly the D segment (6 matching bases). The DNA end favors TRBJ2-7, so the J call may be wrong. CDR3 length: 15 amino acids, cysteine to phenylalanine. Only the CDR3 part of the read is kept: 45 bases, read in frame from the first base. CDR1 and CDR2 are read off the germline V gene as SGHAT and FQNNGV.